Listed here are 22 T cell receptor beta chains from one sample, sequenced in a study of neurological immune-mediated disorders. Time point here: longitudinal time-point 3. One entry per CDR3 protein results from TCRdb running MiXCR on the 5' RACE reads. Found here are approximately 45,000 distinct CDR3 sequences, approximately 15% of them singletons; the top ten hold about an eighth. Sequenced: PBMCs. These receptors came from a man aged 25-45 years in good health.

This clonotype has at least ten counts. This CDR3 is CASSQGKVEQFF. CDR3 in DNA: TGCGCCAGCAGCCAGGGTAAGGTTGAGCAGTTCTTC. The gene calls are TRBV4-1 and TRBJ2-1; D unclear. Trimming pared 3 bases from V and 9 bases from J, leaving 9 bases between. Per germline, CDR1 MGHRA and CDR2 YSYEKL. There are 12 residues in the CDR3.

The chain recombines TRBV19 with TRBJ2-7; 8 bases fit TRBD1. Trimming cost V 7 bases and J 2 bases; bases outside gene matches: 10. This CDR3 contains 15 residues. Germline loops: CDR1 LNHDA, CDR2 SQIVND (reference sequence). Here the CDR3 reads CASTPDRGSPYEQYF. The DNA for the CDR3 is TGTGCCAGTACCCCCGACAGGGGATCGCCCTACGAGCAGTACTTC.

This clonotype was counted ten times or more. The rearrangement uses TRBV13 and TRBJ2-7, with 7 bases lining up with TRBD1. Germline assignment: CDR1 PRHDT and CDR2 FYEKMQ (reference sequence). This CDR3 region has 15 residues. V lost 5 bases, J lost 2 bases, and 9 bases stayed unmatched. CDR3 bases: TGTGCCAGCAGCATCTGGACAGGTCAAGCCTACGAGCAGTACTTC. It specifies CASSIWTGQAYEQYF.

This clonotype was counted between two and nine times. The chain employs TRBV6-5 and TRBJ2-5; the D gene is possibly TRBD1 (5 bases). The CDR3 is 14 residues long. Trimming left V 6 bases short and J 2 bases short, with 13 bases between. The germline gives CDR1 MNHEY, CDR2 SVGAGI. This CDR3 is CASRPTQVQETQYF. The CDR3 DNA sequence: TGTGCCAGCAGACCGACACAGGTACAAGAGACCCAGTACTTC.

Many counts were recorded for this clonotype. This chain connects TRBV29-1 to TRBJ2-3, with no clear D. The ends were cut back, 4 bases at V and 4 bases at J, with 9 bases in the middle. Germline V gene data show CDR1 as SQVTM and CDR2 as ANQGSEA. There are 12 residues in the CDR3. In nucleotides, the CDR3 is TGCAGCGTTGTTCGGTTGGCAGATACGCAGTATTTT. Translation gives CSVVRLADTQYF.

There are many counts of this clonotype. The chain joins TRBV9 to TRBJ2-7; no reliable D call. The CDR3 spans 16 residues. V dropped 4 bases and J dropped 0 bases, with 17 bases sitting between them. CDR1 and CDR2 (germline): SGDLS, YYNGEE. The CDR3 reads CASSPSTSRSSYEQYF. The CDR3 coding sequence is TGTGCCAGCAGCCCCTCCACCTCCCGAAGCTCCTACGAGCAGTACTTC.

There are many counts of this clonotype. The chain joins TRBV14 to TRBJ2-3; 9 positions match TRBD2. The V gene's germline CDR1 is SGHDN and CDR2 FVKESK. Trimming removed 4 bases from V and 7 bases from J; junction bases left unmatched: 6. The CDR3 is made up of 14 amino acids. The CDR3 bases are TGTGCCAGCAGCCTAGCGGGAGTAACACATACGCAGTATTTT. It yields the protein CASSLAGVTHTQYF.

This clonotype was seen ten or more times. This rearrangement joins TRBV5-1 to TRBJ1-2, with TRBD1 matching over 7 bases. The CDR3 is 13 residues long. V lost 4 bases, J lost 8 bases, and 8 bases stayed unmatched. The germline CDR1 and CDR2 sequences are SGHRS and YFSETQ. The CDR3 bases are TGCGCCAGCAGCCCCGGACAGGCGCTGGGCTACACCTTC. Translated: CASSPGQALGYTF. The whole variable domain, filled in from reference TRBV5-1 and TRBJ1-2, reads KAGVTQTPRYLIKTRGQQVTLSCSPISGHRSVSWYQQTPGQGLQFLFEYFSETQRNKGNFPGRFSGRQFSNSRSEMNVSTLELGDSALYLCASSPGQALGYTFGSGTRLTVV.

This clonotype was counted many times. The J gene is TRBJ2-7, the V gene TRBV28; 8 nucleotides line up with TRBD1. The CDR3 length is 15 residues. V lost 7 bases, J lost 2 bases, and 10 bases stayed unmatched. Germline CDR1 MDHEN, CDR2 SYDVKM. The CDR3 loop is CASTLPGQAPYEQYF. Written as DNA, the CDR3 is TGTGCCAGCACCCTGCCGGGACAGGCTCCCTACGAGCAGTACTTC.

This clonotype was observed at least ten times. The V and J genes are TRBV7-9 and TRBJ2-7, with D possibly matching TRBD2 (5 bases). Germline CDR1 and CDR2: SEHNR and FQNEAQ (reference sequence). The ends were cut back, 5 bases at V and 0 bases at J, with 14 bases in the middle. This CDR3 region has 15 residues. In nucleotides, the CDR3 is TGTGCCAGCAGCCGCCCTTTGGGAGCCTCCTACGAGCAGTACTTC. Protein sequence: CASSRPLGASYEQYF.

With respect to this clonotype: A much bigger clone sits one base away, suggesting this may be a read error. This chain joins TRBV6-1 and TRBJ1-1; D might be TRBD1 (5 bases). V was trimmed by 8 bases and J by 7 bases, leaving 20 bases between them. This CDR3 spans 14 amino acids. Germline-derived CDR1 and CDR2 are MNHNS and SASEGT. CDR3 bases: TGTGCCAGCCCTGACAGAGCCGTGCGAGATGAAGCTTTCTTT. Translated, it gives CASPDRAVRDEAFF.

Ten or more counts support this clonotype. This chain links TRBV29-1 with TRBJ1-2; D is possibly TRBD1 (5 bases). The CDR3 totals 13 residues. Germline V gene sequence: CDR1 SQVTM, CDR2 ANQGSEA. V lost 3 bases to trimming and J lost 8 bases, with 16 bases between them. The CDR3 loop is CSVDYRHSYGYTF. The CDR3 region has the DNA TGCAGCGTTGATTACAGGCACTCCTACGGCTACACCTTC. Full variable domain (rest looked up from reference TRBV29-1 and TRBJ1-2): SAVISQKPSRDICQRGTSLTIQCQVDSQVTMMFWYRQQPGQSLTLIATANQGSEATYESGFVIDKFPISRPNLTFSTLTVSNMSPEDSSIYLCSVDYRHSYGYTFGSGTRLTVV.

This clonotype has at least ten counts. The chain couples TRBV5-1 to TRBJ2-7, with 10 bases aligning to TRBD2. Per the germline V gene, CDR1 is SGHRS and CDR2 is YFSETQ. Germline trimming cut 1 base from V and 5 bases from J; bases unmatched to any gene: 6. CDR3 length: 15 residues. The chain's CDR3 is CASSLSASGSNEQYF. The CDR3 DNA reads as TGCGCCAGCAGCTTGTCGGCTAGCGGGAGCAACGAGCAGTACTTC.

This clonotype occurred many times. This chain uses TRBV6-1 with TRBJ2-1; D uncertain. Germline CDR1 reads MNHNS; CDR2 reads SASEGT. V lost 4 bases to trimming and J lost 6 bases, with 13 bases between them. This CDR3 is 14 amino acids long. CDR3 in amino acids: CASSAWTDVNEQFF. CDR3 in DNA: TGTGCCAGCAGTGCCTGGACGGACGTCAATGAGCAGTTCTTC.

This rearrangement joins TRBV5-1 to TRBJ2-7, with D hard to call. The CDR3 has 15 residues. V gave up 4 bases and J gave up 1 base, with 15 bases separating them. Germline CDR1 SGHRS, CDR2 YFSETQ. In nucleotides, the CDR3 is TGCGCCAGCAGCCTTTCCGGCCTTGTGTCCTACGAGCAGTACTTC. Amino acid sequence: CASSLSGLVSYEQYF. Full variable domain (rest looked up from reference TRBV5-1 and TRBJ2-7): KAGVTQTPRYLIKTRGQQVTLSCSPISGHRSVSWYQQTPGQGLQFLFEYFSETQRNKGNFPGRFSGRQFSNSRSEMNVSTLELGDSALYLCASSLSGLVSYEQYFGPGTRLTVT.

In this sample, this clonotype turned up many times. In nucleotides, the CDR3 is TGCAGTGCTAGAGATGCCGGGGGGGGAGCAGGCACAGATACGCAGTATTTT. Translation gives CSARDAGGGAGTDTQYF. J is TRBJ2-3 and V is TRBV20-1, with 8 bases fitting TRBD2. The V segment lost 0 bases and the J segment 1 base; nucleotides outside the gene matches: 9. CDR1 DFQATT and CDR2 SNEGSKA come from the germline V gene (reference sequence). The CDR3 covers 17 residues.

This clonotype was observed at least ten times. This sequence joins TRBV6-2 or TRBV6-3 and TRBJ2-6; possibly TRBD1 for D (6 bases). The CDR3 is 15 amino acids. Germline lookup yields CDR1 MNHEY and CDR2 SVGEGT. V was trimmed by 2 bases and J by 4 bases, leaving 9 bases between them. CDR3 residues: CASSYGGPGANVLTF. DNA of the CDR3: TGTGCCAGCAGTTACGGGGGCCCCGGGGCCAACGTCCTGACTTTC.

This clonotype has a count of ten or more. The chain combines TRBV11-2 with TRBJ2-1; 7 bases align to TRBD1. The CDR3 totals 14 residues. Germline-derived CDR1 and CDR2 are SGHAT and FQNNGV. V gave up 7 bases and J gave up 4 bases; unmatched junction bases: 7. In DNA form, the CDR3 reads TGTGCCAGCACCCTCGGGACAGCGTACAATGAGCAGTTCTTC. Translation: CASTLGTAYNEQFF.

The sample holds many counts of this clonotype. V gene TRBV5-1 combines with J gene TRBJ2-3; D unresolved. Germline CDR1 SGHRS, CDR2 YFSETQ. V lost 0 bases, J lost 2 bases, and 10 bases lay in between. The CDR3 runs to 15 residues. The CDR3 DNA reads TGCGCCAGCAGCTTGGGTGGCAAAAACACAGATACGCAGTATTTT. Its protein is CASSLGGKNTDTQYF.

This clonotype was seen ten or more times. This rearrangement joins TRBV7-3 to TRBJ2-5, with 10 bases matching TRBD1. The CDR3 consists of 15 residues. J was trimmed by 5 bases and V by 0 bases; bases with no gene match: 3. Germline V gives CDR1 SGHTA, CDR2 FQGTGA. The CDR3 loop reads CASSLTGTGDETQYF. In DNA, the CDR3 is TGTGCCAGCAGCTTAACGGGGACAGGGGACGAGACCCAGTACTTC.

This clonotype appeared many times. V gene TRBV18 combines with J gene TRBJ1-1; D uncertain. V shed 4 bases and J shed 6 bases, with 18 bases lying between them. Germline CDR1 and CDR2: KGHSH and LQKENI. This CDR3 is built from 15 residues. The CDR3 DNA is TGTGCCAGCTCACATGTGCCCCTGACACGGTCTGAAGCTTTCTTT. Residues: CASSHVPLTRSEAFF.

This clonotype was recorded a few times. The chain's CDR3 is CASSALAGPFYEQYF. The CDR3 nucleotides read TGTGCCAGCAGTGCCCTAGCGGGACCATTCTACGAGCAGTACTTC. The chain links TRBV6-1 to TRBJ2-7; 9 bases map to TRBD2. V was pared by 4 bases and J by 3 bases, with 7 bases of the junction left unmatched. In germline, CDR1 is MNHNS, CDR2 SASEGT. The CDR3 has 15 residues.